This T cell receptor beta chain was retrieved from a study of blood T cell repertoires in COVID-19. Study-wide context: The study drew acute and convalescent COVID-19 samples from the United States, Italy and Spain. In each case, the material was cDNA or gDNA derived from T cells, B-cell-depleted T cells, or PBMCs.

The CDR3 covers 14 residues. V lost 3 bases to trimming and J lost 5 bases, with 12 bases between them. Looked up from germline, CDR1 is MRHNA and CDR2 is SNTAGT. Methods used by the authors: Amplification from reference gene primers served as the basis for estimated nucleated cell counts. TCRdb's copy holds only in-frame clones and misses some; the assay was immunoSEQ multiplex PCR. The DNA was the basis for D and trimming; V, J and clone size are from that table. Among 180,000 or so clones listed, roughly 90% were seen once. The specimen sequenced was peripheral blood. This rearrangement joins TRBV6-4 to TRBJ2-3; D might be TRBD1 (6 bases). The clonotype comes from a man aged 18 to 29 with active or convalescent COVID-19. Here the CDR3 reads CASSEETGEDTQYF. CDR3 sequence (DNA): TGTGCCAGCAGTGAAGAGACAGGTGAAGATACGCAGTATTTT.